This T cell receptor beta chain was captured by sequencing in a study of T-cell memory formation after mild COVID-19 (dated by TCRdb to about 2021). As for the study more broadly: Most TCR sequence clusters were specific to one of the two donors. The cohort was made up of two young adult volunteers, one female and one male, who were previously healthy. Longitudinal TCRalpha and TCRbeta repertoire sequencing tracked T-cell clones expanding and contracting after mild COVID-19 in two donors.

What the work shows at the level of the full study, not this receptor alone: SARS-CoV-2 specificity of the second-wave clones peaking on day 37 was not confirmed. The study covered only a couple of mild cases, and larger cohorts including severe cases with pre-infection samples were considered necessary. Some responding clones were detected in pre-infection memory, which suggested that pre-existing cross-reactive memory T cells had joined the SARS-CoV-2 response. Contracting CD4+ clones were found mainly in CM and EM memory subsets, while CD8+ clones were enriched in EMRA. From day 15 to 85, contracting clones showed balanced CD4/CD8 phenotypes, whereas a second wave of clones that expanded from day 15 to 37 leaned towards CD4+.

The CDR3 runs 15 residues from the cysteine to the phenylalanine. Only the CDR3 part of the read is kept: 45 bases, read in frame from the first base. The V end loses 5 bases and the J end loses 7 bases, and a stretch of 18 bases separates them. Concerning this clonotype: The antigen it binds to is not known. No base qualities exist here, and no much larger clone lies one base off it.

PBMCs were isolated by Ficoll-Paque density gradient centrifugation. The data were produced on an Illumina NovaSeq 6000. TCRalpha and TCRbeta cDNA libraries were built by 5'RACE with constant-segment primers, adding sample barcodes and unique molecular identifiers. Trizol reagent was used to extract RNA from every sample. The libraries were amplified in two PCR steps, and the second step added a second sample barcode and Illumina TruSeq adapters. Libraries were sequenced on an Illumina NovaSeq with 2 x 150 bp paired-end reads. The authors' analysis ran thus. Demultiplexing of reads and collapsing into UMI-guided consensus sequences were performed with migec v1.2.7. With mixcr v2.1.11, UMI consensuses were aligned to TRA and TRB V and J templates and assembled into clonotypes. Clonotypes were classified as expanded or contracted when called significant by both edgeR and NoisET, with noise models trained on biological replicates. For edgeR calls, a false discovery rate-adjusted p below 0.01 and a log2 fold-change threshold of 1 were applied. As an exploratory analysis of dynamics, max-normalized trajectories of the 1000 most abundant clonotypes were examined with PCA combined with hierarchical clustering. The CD4 or CD8 phenotype of responding clones was assigned using the separately sequenced CD4+ and CD8+ repertoires. The raw public reads went through TCRdb reprocessing: fastp at Q25, MiXCR clone calling, in-frame beta chains kept. Every distinct CDR3 protein forms one entry, paired with its most common genes and DNA. These V and J calls derive from TCRdb rather than the authors' analysis. The sample has 350,000 to 500,000 distinct CDR3 sequences on record, more than 20% of them singletons. The ten most abundant clones make up around 13% of the sample.

The TCR originated in an adult woman who had mild COVID-19 (a few samples of this study predate the infection). The sample titles of this study are shuffled in the database, so cell type and time point are left out; the donor was told from shared clones. The sequenced sample consisted of PBMCs or a T cell subset sorted from them (not recorded which). The chain was built from TRBV12-3 or TRBV12-4 and TRBJ2-1, and the D gene may be TRBD2, 6 bases matching. The CDR3 amino acid sequence is: CASSPRAGSWNEQFF. The bases are TGTGCCAGCAGTCCCCGAGCGGGTAGCTGGAATGAGCAGTTCTTC.